The sequence of this TCR beta chain was determined in a study of blood T cell repertoires in COVID-19. On the study more broadly: The United States, Italy and Spain supplied acute and convalescent COVID-19 samples. PBMCs, B-cell-depleted T cells, or T cells were the source of the cDNA or gDNA that made up the material.

In the source study's methods: Estimates of nucleated cell counts were drawn from the amplification of reference gene primers. Method: immunoSEQ multiplex PCR; TCRdb's copy keeps in-frame clones and lacks some. D and trimming come from the DNA, and the V and J calls and clone size come from that table. The sample lists under 60,000 clones; approximately 79% were seen once. Germline V lookup: CDR1 MNHEY, CDR2 SVGAGI. V was pared by 6 bases and J by 7 bases, with 19 bases between. The CDR3 length is 15 residues. The TCR originated in a man aged 70-80 years with acute or convalescent COVID-19. The chain has TRBV6-5 and TRBJ1-5; a possible D gene is TRBD1 (5 bases). What was sequenced was peripheral blood. CDR3 DNA: TGTGCCAGCAGGCCACTAAGATCGGGGGTCCAGCCCCAGCATTTT. Its translation is CASRPLRSGVQPQHF.